A single sample gave rise to the 15 T cell receptor beta chains below, sequenced in a study of T cells in Graves' hyperthyroidism and ophthalmopathy. What was amplified from RNA transcripts were TCR beta CDR3 regions. The HTBI primer set served for first-round RT-PCR of the TCR CDR3. From the multiplex PCR reads, TCRdb called clonotypes with MiXCR, one entry per CDR3 protein. This sample has 300,000 or so distinct CDR3 sequences; 18% occur once, and the top ten carry less than 65%. Specimen: blood. The receptors were sampled from a woman between 50 and 59 years old with Graves' hyperthyroidism.

In its sample, this clonotype was seen a few times. V and J are TRBV2 and TRBJ2-1, with D possibly being TRBD2 (5 bases). Trimming took 8 bases from V and 7 from J, leaving 12 bases between them. The CDR3 extends over 12 amino acids. Germline CDR1 is SNHLY and CDR2 is FYNNEI. DNA for the CDR3: TGTGCCAGCGTGCGGGTGGAAAATGAGCAGTTCTTC. Encoded protein: CASVRVENEQFF.

V and J are TRBV5-1 and TRBJ2-1; 10 bases line up with TRBD1. The CDR3 is made up of 15 amino acids. CDR1 and CDR2 (germline): SGHRS, YFSETQ. V gave up 5 bases and J gave up 9 bases; unmatched junction bases: 11. The CDR3 DNA sequence: TGCGCCAGCAGAAGACAGGGGGCGCGATCAAGTGAGCAGTTCTTC. This gives the protein CASRRQGARSSEQFF.

This clonotype occurred a few times. The genes are TRBV7-7 and TRBJ2-7; tentatively, D is TRBD1 (6 bases). This CDR3 region has 13 residues. Germline loops: CDR1 SSHAT, CDR2 FNYEAQ (reference sequence). Written as DNA, the CDR3 is TGTGCTAGCAGCTCCACAGGGCAGGGCGAGCAGTACGTC. Translating gives CASSSTGQGEQYV.

Many counts were recorded for this clonotype. The J gene is TRBJ1-1, the V gene TRBV27; D is uncertain. The V gene's germline CDR1 is MNHEY and CDR2 SMNVEV (reference sequence). This CDR3 comprises 13 residues. Deletions cut 10 bases from V and 4 bases from J, with 16 bases between. The CDR3 bases are TGTGCCACCCACGGAAGGATGGGCACTGAAGCTTTCTTT. This encodes CATHGRMGTEAFF.

This clonotype has a handful of counts. The chain combines TRBV10-1 with TRBJ2-3; possible D gene TRBD2, 5 bases. The V end was cut by 7 bases, the J end by 0 bases, with 17 bases between. CDR1 and CDR2 from the germline V gene are WNHNN and SYGVQD (reference sequence). The CDR3 covers 16 residues. The CDR3 region is CASILRTPFSTDTQYF. For the CDR3, the DNA is TGCGCCAGCATCCTTAGGACTCCTTTTAGCACAGATACGCAGTATTTT.

This clonotype was seen at least ten times. V usage is TRBV7-3 and J usage is TRBJ2-5, with D perhaps matching TRBD1 (6 bases). CDR1 and CDR2 (germline): SGHTA, FQGTGA. CDR3 size: 15 residues. V was cut by 5 bases and J by 5 bases, with 18 bases left in between. CDR3 nucleotides: TGTGCCAGCAGCGCCCTAGGGGGAATGGGGGAGACCCAGTACTTC. This gives the protein CASSALGGMGETQYF.

This sequence joins TRBV6-1 and TRBJ2-1; D unclear. From germline, CDR1 is MNHNS and CDR2 SASEGT. The V end lost 2 bases, the J end lost 4 bases, and 9 bases lay between the germline ends. CDR3 length equals 14 residues. CDR3 coding DNA: TGTGCCAGCAGTGAATATCTGGTATACAATGAGCAGTTCTTC. Translation: CASSEYLVYNEQFF.

The chain is built from TRBV5-6 and TRBJ2-5, with 7 bases that match TRBD1. The CDR3 runs to 15 residues. Looked up from germline, CDR1 is SGHDT and CDR2 is YYEEEE. Losses at the gene ends were 0 bases for V and 1 base for J; bases not matched to a gene: 3. CDR3 loop: CASSLDGDSQETQYF. CDR3 DNA: TGTGCCAGCAGCTTGGACGGGGACAGCCAAGAGACCCAGTACTTC.

The sample holds a few counts of this clonotype. V usage is TRBV5-1 and J usage is TRBJ2-3; D unclear. CDR1 SGHRS and CDR2 YFSETQ come from the germline V gene. The germline V and J ends were trimmed by 0 bases and 1 base, with 12 bases remaining between them. The CDR3 contains 16 residues. The CDR3 loop is CASSLVSSLGTDTQYF. The DNA of the CDR3 is TGCGCCAGCAGCTTGGTTTCATCGCTGGGCACAGATACGCAGTATTTT.

As regards this clonotype: An end of the junction does not agree with germline; a read error may underlie this. The chain employs TRBV2 and TRBJ1-5; 7 positions agree with TRBD1. There are 17 residues in the CDR3. The germline CDR1 and CDR2 sequences are SNHLY and FYNNEI. The CDR3 spells CASSEDRSLFSDQPQHF. CDR3 DNA sequence: TGTGCCAGCAGTGAGGACAGGAGCCTATTTAGCGATCAGCCCCAGCATTTT. Full variable domain (remainder filled in from reference TRBV2 and TRBJ1-5): EPEVTQTPSHQVTQMGQEVILRCVPISNHLYFYWYRQILGQKVEFLVSFYNNEISEKSEIFDDQFSVERPDGSNFTLKIRSTKLEDSAMYFCASSEDRSLFSDQPQHFGDGTRLSIL.

The chain couples TRBV20-1 to TRBJ1-5, with D unresolved. Deletions cut 6 bases from V and 7 bases from J, with 19 bases between. CDR1 is DFQATT, CDR2 SNEGSKA, per germline (reference sequence). The CDR3 is 14 amino acids. The CDR3 coding sequence is TGCAGTGCGCCGGATGGTGGATCGGGACAGCCCCAGCATTTT. Translation: CSAPDGGSGQPQHF.

The genes are TRBV14 and TRBJ1-3, with 9 positions matching TRBD1. The germline CDR1 and CDR2 sequences are SGHDN and FVKESK. The CDR3 is 13 amino acids. The junction had 12 bases not matched to a gene; V was cut back by 6 bases and J by 15 bases. The CDR3 DNA reads TGTGCCAGCAGTCCAGAACAACAGGGGGCAAGATATTTT. It is translated as CASSPEQQGARYF.

This clonotype was observed at least ten times. The chain joins TRBV3-1 to TRBJ2-3; D is unclear. CDR3 size: 14 residues. Germline V gene lookup returns CDR1 LGHDT and CDR2 YNNKEL (reference sequence). Trimming left V 0 bases short and J 6 bases short, with 10 bases between. The CDR3 is CASSQDTASDTQYF. CDR3 DNA sequence: TGTGCCAGCAGCCAAGATACCGCCTCGGATACGCAGTATTTT.

This clonotype was counted a few times. J is TRBJ1-4 and V is TRBV27; D gene uncertain. CDR1 MNHEY and CDR2 SMNVEV come from the germline V gene (reference sequence). The CDR3 extends over 13 amino acids. Trimming took off 5 bases at V and 7 bases at J, with 11 bases between the two ends. CDR3 loop: CASSKPGREKLFF. The CDR3 bases are TGTGCCAGCAGTAAACCGGGCCGTGAAAAACTGTTTTTT.

The chain joins TRBV29-1 to TRBJ1-1; TRBD1 aligns across 7 bases. This CDR3 has 15 residues. The J segment lost 2 bases and the V segment lost 4 bases, leaving 10 bases of the junction unmatched. Germline lookup yields CDR1 SQVTM and CDR2 ANQGSEA. The CDR3 is CSVARTGGLNTEAFF. CDR3 DNA: TGCAGCGTTGCCCGGACAGGAGGTTTAAACACTGAAGCTTTCTTT.